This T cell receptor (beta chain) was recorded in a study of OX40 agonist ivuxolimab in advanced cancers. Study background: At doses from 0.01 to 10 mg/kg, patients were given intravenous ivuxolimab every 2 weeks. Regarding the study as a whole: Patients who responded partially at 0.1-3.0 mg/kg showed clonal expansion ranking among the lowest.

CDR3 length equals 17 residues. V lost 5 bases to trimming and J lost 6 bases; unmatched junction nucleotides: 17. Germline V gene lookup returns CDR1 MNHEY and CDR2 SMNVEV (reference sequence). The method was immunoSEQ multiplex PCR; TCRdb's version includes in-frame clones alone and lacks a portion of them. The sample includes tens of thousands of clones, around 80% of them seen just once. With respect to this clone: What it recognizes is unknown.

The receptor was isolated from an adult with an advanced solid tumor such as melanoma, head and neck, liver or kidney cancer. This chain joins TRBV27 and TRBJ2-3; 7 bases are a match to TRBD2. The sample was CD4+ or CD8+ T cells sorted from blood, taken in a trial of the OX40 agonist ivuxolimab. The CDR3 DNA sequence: TGTGCCAGCAGTCTCCTCACGGGGGGACGGGGAGGCGATACGCAGTATTTT. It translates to CASSLLTGGRGGDTQYF.